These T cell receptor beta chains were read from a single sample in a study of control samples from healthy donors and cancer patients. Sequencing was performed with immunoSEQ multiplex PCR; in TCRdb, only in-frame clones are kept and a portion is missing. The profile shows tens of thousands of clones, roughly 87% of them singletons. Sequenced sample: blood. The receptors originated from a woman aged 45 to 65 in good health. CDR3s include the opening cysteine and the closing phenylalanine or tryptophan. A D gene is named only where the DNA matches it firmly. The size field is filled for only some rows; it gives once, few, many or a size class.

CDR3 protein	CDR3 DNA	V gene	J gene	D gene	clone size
CASREDDKRGYGYTF	TGCGCCAGCAGGGAGGACGACAAGAGAGGGTATGGCTACACCTTC	TRBV5-1	TRBJ1-2	-	-
CASSQVRVGGHTF	TGTGCCAGCAGCCAAGTTCGGGTAGGGGGCCACACCTTC	TRBV14	TRBJ1-2	TRBD1	-
CASSASLLNTQYF	TGTGCCAGCAGCGCATCGTTACTTAATACGCAGTATTTT	TRBV6-5	TRBJ2-3	-	-
CASTPLTGQETQYF	TGTGCCAGCACCCCCCTGACAGGTCAAGAGACCCAGTACTTC	TRBV6-5	TRBJ2-5	-	-
CAWATGDLEAFF	TGTGCCTGGGCGACAGGGGACCTTGAAGCTTTCTTT	TRBV30	TRBJ1-1	TRBD1	-
CASSGAGGGSGELFF	TGTGCCAGCAGTGGCGCAGGGGGTGGTTCCGGGGAGCTGTTTTTT	TRBV27	TRBJ2-2	TRBD1	-
CASSLNLITGELFF	TGTGCCAGCAGCTTGAATCTGATCACCGGGGAGCTGTTTTTT	TRBV5-8	TRBJ2-2	-	-
CSAEEVLGGETQYF	TGCAGCGCCGAAGAAGTTCTTGGCGGAGAGACCCAGTACTTC	TRBV29-1	TRBJ2-5	-	-
CASSEDRRDRETQYF	TGTGCCAGCAGCGAAGACCGCCGGGACCGGGAGACCCAGTACTTC	TRBV11-1	TRBJ2-5	-	-
CASSFFGTGGTETQYF	TGTGCCAGCAGCTTCTTTGGGACAGGAGGGACAGAGACCCAGTACTTC	TRBV11-2	TRBJ2-5	TRBD1	-
CAWARHLLDTQYF	TGTGCCTGGGCAAGACACCTTCTCGATACGCAGTATTTT	TRBV30	TRBJ2-3	-	-
CASSFSRTGVGNTIYF	TGTGCCAGCAGCTTTAGCCGGACAGGGGTCGGAAACACCATATATTTT	TRBV7-9	TRBJ1-3	TRBD1	-
CASSSNTLMEAFF	TGCGCCAGCAGTTCCAACACGCTCATGGAAGCTTTCTTT	TRBV5-1	TRBJ1-1	-	-
CASRRGPLYTDTQYF	TGTGCCAGCAGGCGGGGCCCTCTTTACACAGATACGCAGTATTTT	TRBV7-9	TRBJ2-3	-	-
CASSRQGEVSYNSPLHF	TGTGCCAGCAGCCGCCAGGGGGAAGTCTCCTATAATTCACCCCTCCACTTT	TRBV3-1/TRBV3-2	TRBJ1-6	TRBD1	-
CASSGETQYF	TGTGCCAGCTCCGGAGAGACCCAGTACTTC	TRBV18	TRBJ2-5	-	few
CASSPRVSETQYF	TGTGCCAGCAGCCCCCGGGTATCGGAGACCCAGTACTTC	TRBV13	TRBJ2-5	-	once
CASSLVAGGPVEQFF	TGCGCCAGCAGCTTGGTAGCGGGAGGGCCTGTTGAGCAGTTCTTC	TRBV5-1	TRBJ2-1	TRBD2	-
CASGGQPNQPQHF	TGTGCCAGCGGGGGACAGCCAAATCAGCCCCAGCATTTT	TRBV11-2	TRBJ1-5	TRBD1	-
CASRGTRSGANVLTF	TGTGCCAGCAGGGGGACGCGGTCTGGGGCCAACGTCCTGACTTTC	TRBV6-5	TRBJ2-6	-	-
CASSLAGDTQYF	TGTGCCAGCAGTCTAGCGGGAGATACGCAGTATTTT	TRBV12-3/TRBV12-4	TRBJ2-3	TRBD2	-
CASRLEGGDQPQHF	TGTGCCAGCAGATTGGAGGGCGGGGATCAGCCCCAGCATTTT	TRBV2	TRBJ1-5	-	-
CASSAYTGEFGTNEKLFF	TGTGCCAGCTCAGCCTATACAGGGGAATTTGGGACTAATGAAAAACTGTTTTTT	TRBV18	TRBJ1-4	TRBD1	-
CASSLTPLNEQFF	TGTGCCAGCAGTCTGACACCCCTCAATGAGCAGTTCTTC	TRBV6-5	TRBJ2-1	-	-
CASSYSYQGGSYEQYF	TGTGCCAGCAGTTACTCATACCAAGGGGGCTCCTACGAGCAGTACTTC	TRBV6-2/TRBV6-3	TRBJ2-7	-	-
CASSYAGTPLDEQFF	TGTGCCAGCAGTTACGCGGGAACCCCCCTCGATGAGCAGTTCTTC	TRBV6-5	TRBJ2-1	-	-